A selection of T cell receptor beta chains follows, all from one sample in a study of STAT5B mutations in CD4+ large granular lymphocyte leukemia. Clones were read by immunoSEQ multiplex PCR, and TCRdb kept only the in-frame ones, dropping some. The data contain roughly 30,000 clones, about 74% of them singletons. Sequencing input: CD4+ T cells from blood buffy coats. The receptors shown here come from a human donor in good health. Both conserved end residues are part of each CDR3. The order of the fields is J gene, D gene, V gene, clone size, CDR3 protein, CDR3 DNA. The D gene is left open where the match is weak. Rows may omit the clone size; those that give it use once, few, many or a size class.

>TRBJ1-1|-|TRBV11-2|once
CASSLVRGIPEAFF
TGTGCCAGCAGCTTAGTACGAGGAATCCCTGAAGCTTTCTTT
>TRBJ1-4|TRBD1|TRBV5-1|-
CASSPGQANEKLFF
TGCGCCAGCAGTCCGGGACAGGCCAATGAAAAACTGTTTTTT
>TRBJ1-6|-|TRBV6-1|few
CASSEGRAEGSPLHF
TGTGCCAGCAGTGAAGGGAGGGCTGAGGGTTCACCCCTCCACTTT
>TRBJ1-5|-|TRBV7-2|few
CASSLRALRGTALYQPQHF
TGTGCCAGCAGCTTACGGGCCCTCCGGGGCACAGCGCTCTATCAGCCCCAGCATTTT
>TRBJ2-3|-|TRBV6-5|-
CASSSAGSDTDTQYF
TGTGCCAGCAGTTCCGCGGGGTCGGACACAGATACGCAGTATTTT
>TRBJ2-7|-|TRBV6-1|few
CASSKDTGNPYEQYF
TGTGCCAGCAGCAAAGACACAGGGAACCCCTACGAGCAGTACTTC
>TRBJ1-1|TRBD1|TRBV6-6|-
CAIQGAYTEAFF
TGTGCCATCCAGGGGGCGTATACTGAAGCTTTCTTT
>TRBJ2-6|TRBD1|TRBV7-2|-
CASSSGTGVPGANVLTF
TGTGCCAGCAGCTCCGGGACAGGGGTCCCTGGGGCCAACGTCCTGACTTTC
>TRBJ1-4|TRBD1|TRBV5-1|-
CASSIQTGTNEKLFF
TGCGCCAGCAGCATCCAGACAGGGACCAATGAAAAACTGTTTTTT
>TRBJ1-4|-|TRBV14|-
CASSQVRQKLFF
TGTGCCAGCAGCCAAGTGCGGCAAAAACTGTTTTTT
>TRBJ2-7|-|TRBV14|-
CASSQDYGGGYVQYF
TGTGCCAGCAGCCAAGATTACGGGGGCGGTTATGTGCAGTACTTC
>TRBJ1-1|TRBD1|TRBV11-1|-
CASSSDRVFPEAFF
TGTGCCAGCAGCTCCGACAGGGTCTTCCCTGAAGCTTTCTTT
>TRBJ1-2|TRBD1|TRBV19|-
CASSSRQGARTYGYTF
TGTGCCAGTAGTAGCCGACAGGGGGCGAGGACATATGGCTACACCTTC
>TRBJ2-3|-|TRBV5-4|-
CASSSLGRSDTQYF
TGTGCCAGCAGCTCCCTGGGCCGTTCAGATACGCAGTATTTT
>TRBJ2-5|TRBD2|TRBV9|-
CASSVEAGERIGYQETQYF
TGTGCCAGCAGCGTAGAGGCGGGAGAGAGGATCGGCTACCAAGAGACCCAGTACTTC
>TRBJ2-7|-|TRBV7-2|-
CASSLGRQPYEQYF
TGTGCCAGCAGCTTAGGCAGACAGCCCTACGAGCAGTACTTC
>TRBJ2-3|-|TRBV30|-
CAWRAEDTQYF
TGTGCCTGGAGAGCCGAGGATACGCAGTATTTT
>TRBJ2-3|-|TRBV7-2|-
CASRASLAADTQYF
TGTGCCAGCAGGGCCTCTTTGGCGGCAGATACGCAGTATTTT
>TRBJ1-1|-|TRBV6-1|few
CASSEYRTTAEAFF
TGTGCCAGCAGTGAATACCGGACAACTGCTGAAGCTTTCTTT
>TRBJ2-2|-|TRBV28|-
CASRSPNTGELFF
TGTGCCAGCAGATCTCCGAACACCGGGGAGCTGTTTTTT
>TRBJ1-1|TRBD1|TRBV18|-
CASSRTGNTEAFF
TGTGCCAGCTCACGGACAGGGAACACTGAAGCTTTCTTT
>TRBJ2-3|-|TRBV14|few
CASSPFDGGTQYF
TGTGCCAGCAGCCCCTTCGATGGAGGAACGCAGTATTTT
>TRBJ1-1|-|TRBV6-5|few
CASRITVNTEAFF
TGTGCCAGCAGGATAACAGTGAACACTGAAGCTTTCTTT
>TRBJ2-3|TRBD2|TRBV11-3|few
CASSPGLGGGLTDTQYF
TGTGCCAGCAGCCCGGGACTAGGCGGGGGGCTCACAGATACGCAGTATTTT
>TRBJ2-7|TRBD2|TRBV7-2|-
CASSSLTSGGLYEQYF
TGTGCCAGCAGCTCCTTAACTAGCGGGGGACTATACGAGCAGTACTTC
>TRBJ1-5|-|TRBV6-1|-
CASSDRGNQPQHF
TGTGCCAGCAGTGATCGAGGCAATCAGCCCCAGCATTTT
>TRBJ1-1|-|TRBV10-3|-
CAISEAKNTEAFF
TGTGCCATCAGTGAGGCGAAGAACACTGAAGCTTTCTTT
>TRBJ2-1|TRBD1|TRBV19|-
CASSISRTGLINEQFF
TGTGCCAGTAGTATTTCCCGGACAGGGCTCATCAATGAGCAGTTCTTC
>TRBJ2-7|-|TRBV11-3|-
CASSLDRDYEQYF
TGTGCCAGCAGCTTAGACAGGGACTACGAGCAGTACTTC
>TRBJ1-5|-|TRBV28|-
CASSLGGTNQPQHF
TGTGCCAGCAGTTTAGGAGGGACGAATCAGCCCCAGCATTTT
>TRBJ1-2|-|TRBV5-5|-
CASRESHPNSRLYGYTF
TGTGCCAGCAGGGAAAGTCACCCGAATTCCCGTCTTTATGGCTACACCTTC
>TRBJ2-5|-|TRBV5-1|-
CASSRDGQTETQYF
TGCGCCAGCAGCCGGGACGGACAAACTGAGACCCAGTACTTC
>TRBJ2-5|TRBD2|TRBV15|-
CATSRGALAGRGETQYF
TGTGCCACCAGCAGAGGGGCCCTAGCGGGGCGTGGGGAGACCCAGTACTTC
>TRBJ2-1|-|TRBV29-1|-
CSVEAGYDEQFF
TGCAGCGTTGAAGCGGGGTACGATGAGCAGTTCTTC
>TRBJ2-7|TRBD1|TRBV7-9|-
CASSLAPDRYPYEQYF
TGTGCCAGCAGCTTAGCCCCGGACAGGTACCCCTACGAGCAGTACTTC
>TRBJ1-4|TRBD1|TRBV9|-
CASSHSPGQQKLFF
TGTGCCAGCAGCCATTCCCCGGGACAGCAAAAACTGTTTTTT
>TRBJ2-1|-|TRBV2|-
CASSARGAENNEQFF
TGTGCCAGCAGTGCTAGGGGGGCCGAAAACAATGAGCAGTTCTTC
>TRBJ2-7|-|TRBV10-3|few
CAISGTTFRYEQYF
TGTGCCATCAGTGGGACTACATTCCGCTACGAGCAGTACTTC
>TRBJ1-1|-|TRBV5-1|-
CASSFGNTEAFF
TGCGCCAGCAGCTTCGGGAACACTGAAGCTTTCTTT
>TRBJ2-1|-|TRBV5-1|-
CASSLEDGITEQFF
TGCGCCAGCAGCTTGGAGGACGGAATCACTGAGCAGTTCTTC
>TRBJ1-2|TRBD1|TRBV10-3|-
CAIRGQALLWGYTF
TGTGCCATCAGGGGACAGGCCCTCTTATGGGGCTACACCTTC
>TRBJ2-2|TRBD1|TRBV29-1|-
CSVERTGTFTGELFF
TGCAGCGTTGAAAGGACAGGGACCTTCACCGGGGAGCTGTTTTTT
>TRBJ1-3|-|TRBV7-2|-
CASSRASSGNTIYF
TGTGCCAGCAGCCGCGCGAGTTCTGGAAACACCATATATTTT
>TRBJ1-2|-|TRBV2|-
CASSTDYYGYTF
TGTGCCAGCAGTACGGACTACTATGGCTACACCTTC
>TRBJ1-2|-|TRBV7-9|few
CASSNLQGFLDKGGYTF
TGTGCCAGCAGCAACCTCCAGGGGTTTCTGGATAAGGGTGGCTACACCTTC
>TRBJ1-1|-|TRBV27|-
CASSRYRSSPEAFF
TGTGCCAGCAGTAGATACAGGTCCAGCCCTGAAGCTTTCTTT
>TRBJ2-1|-|TRBV2|-
CASSVRGLGEQFF
TGTGCCAGCAGTGTGCGCGGATTGGGTGAGCAGTTCTTC
>TRBJ1-2|-|TRBV6-5|-
CASRTGIRGYTF
TGTGCCAGCAGGACCGGGATAAGGGGCTACACCTTC
>TRBJ2-1|-|TRBV5-4|-
CASSLGGHSGSYNEQFF
TGTGCCAGCAGCTTGGGGGGACATAGCGGCTCCTACAATGAGCAGTTCTTC
>TRBJ2-5|TRBD1|TRBV5-1|-
CASSWTGSTEETQYF
TGCGCCAGCAGCTGGACAGGGTCGACGGAGGAGACCCAGTACTTC
>TRBJ1-3|TRBD1|TRBV7-9|-
CASSLGQGASGNTIYF
TGTGCCAGCAGCTTGGGACAGGGGGCCTCTGGAAACACCATATATTTT
>TRBJ2-3|-|TRBV7-2|-
CASSLALARDTQYF
TGTGCCAGCAGCTTAGCACTAGCTCGGGATACGCAGTATTTT
>TRBJ1-3|-|TRBV5-6|-
CASSFAGSGNTIYF
TGTGCCAGCAGCTTCGCAGGCTCTGGAAACACCATATATTTT
>TRBJ2-1|-|TRBV7-9|-
CASSLEVGGQNYEQFF
TGTGCCAGCAGCTTAGAAGTGGGGGGGCAGAACTATGAGCAGTTCTTC
>TRBJ1-1|-|TRBV27|once
CASSLNRVNTEAFF
TGTGCCAGCAGTTTGAACAGGGTGAACACTGAAGCTTTCTTT
>TRBJ1-4|TRBD1|TRBV2|few
CASSPLGTGDEKLFF
TGTGCCAGCAGTCCTCTGGGGACAGGGGATGAAAAACTGTTTTTT